Listed below are T cell receptor beta chains from one sample, sequenced in a study of blood T cell repertoires in COVID-19. Sequenced by immunoSEQ multiplex PCR; TCRdb stores in-frame clones only, minus some. The profile covers about 240,000 clones, with approximately 86% appearing a single time and around 7.2% taken by the ten largest. Input material: peripheral blood. The origin of the receptors is a man aged 60-69 years who had recovered from COVID-19. CDR3s include the opening cysteine and the closing phenylalanine or tryptophan. The order of the fields is CDR3 DNA, CDR3 protein, clone size, V gene, D gene, J gene. D genes are given only for firm matches. Clone sizes are given selectively: once, few, many, or a class where the clone is expanded.

cdr3_nt: TGTGCCAGCAGCTTAGCGCGGGGGACAGGGGGCGCCCCAGATACGCAGTATTTT
cdr3_aa: CASSLARGTGGAPDTQYF
clone_size: -
v_call: TRBV7-8
d_call: TRBD1
j_call: TRBJ2-3

cdr3_nt: TGTGCCAGCAGCGGTTTCAGGGGACAGGGGGCGAGCACCGGGGAGCTGTTTTTT
cdr3_aa: CASSGFRGQGASTGELFF
clone_size: -
v_call: TRBV11-2
d_call: TRBD1
j_call: TRBJ2-2

cdr3_nt: TGTGCCAGCAGCGTAGCTAGCGGGGGTTGGTATGAGCAGTTCTTC
cdr3_aa: CASSVASGGWYEQFF
clone_size: -
v_call: TRBV9
d_call: TRBD2
j_call: TRBJ2-1

cdr3_nt: TGCAGTGCTAGTGTGGCGGGAGAGACTGGCTACACCTTC
cdr3_aa: CSASVAGETGYTF
clone_size: -
v_call: TRBV20-1
d_call: -
j_call: TRBJ1-2

cdr3_nt: TGTGCCAGCAGTTACTCGACCGGGGAATCCAGCCCCTACGAGCAGTACTTC
cdr3_aa: CASSYSTGESSPYEQYF
clone_size: -
v_call: TRBV6-2/TRBV6-3
d_call: -
j_call: TRBJ2-7

cdr3_nt: TGTGCCTGGACTACTAACCTTCCCAGGGGCACTGAAGCTTTCTTT
cdr3_aa: CAWTTNLPRGTEAFF
clone_size: -
v_call: TRBV30
d_call: -
j_call: TRBJ1-1

cdr3_nt: TGTGCCAGCAGCCAAGGACCTGGCAGGGCCTGGGTTAAGCTGTTTTTT
cdr3_aa: CASSQGPGRAWVKLFF
clone_size: -
v_call: TRBV3-1/TRBV3-2
d_call: -
j_call: TRBJ2-2

cdr3_nt: TGTGCCAGTAGTAGCCCGACGGGACAGACCTCCTCCTACGAGCAGTACTTC
cdr3_aa: CASSSPTGQTSSYEQYF
clone_size: -
v_call: TRBV19
d_call: TRBD1
j_call: TRBJ2-7

cdr3_nt: TGTGCCAGCAGCTCGGGTTTGCAAGGCTACACCTTC
cdr3_aa: CASSSGLQGYTF
clone_size: -
v_call: TRBV7-9
d_call: -
j_call: TRBJ1-2

cdr3_nt: TGTGCCAGTAGTATCGACAGGGGTGTCACTGAAGCTTTCTTT
cdr3_aa: CASSIDRGVTEAFF
clone_size: -
v_call: TRBV19
d_call: TRBD1
j_call: TRBJ1-1

cdr3_nt: TGTGCCTGGAGTGTACGGGAGGGGCTCTATGGCTACACCTTC
cdr3_aa: CAWSVREGLYGYTF
clone_size: -
v_call: TRBV30
d_call: -
j_call: TRBJ1-2

cdr3_nt: TGTGCCAGCAGCTTTTACCGGGGGAATAATGAAAAACTGTTTTTT
cdr3_aa: CASSFYRGNNEKLFF
clone_size: -
v_call: TRBV11-2
d_call: -
j_call: TRBJ1-4

cdr3_nt: TGTGCCAGCAGTGAGGACGGGGTTTTTGACTTT
cdr3_aa: CASSEDGVFDF
clone_size: -
v_call: TRBV2
d_call: -
j_call: TRBJ1-6

cdr3_nt: TGCAGTGCTAGTGTAACAGTTAATTTGAACACTGAAGCTTTCTTT
cdr3_aa: CSASVTVNLNTEAFF
clone_size: -
v_call: TRBV20-1
d_call: -
j_call: TRBJ1-1

cdr3_nt: TGTGCCAGCAGCTTAATCGGGGGTAAGCAGTTCTTC
cdr3_aa: CASSLIGGKQFF
clone_size: -
v_call: TRBV11-2
d_call: -
j_call: TRBJ2-1

cdr3_nt: TGTGCCAGCAGTTTCAGGGGGCCAGGTGAAAAACTGTTTTTT
cdr3_aa: CASSFRGPGEKLFF
clone_size: few
v_call: TRBV27
d_call: TRBD1
j_call: TRBJ1-4

cdr3_nt: TGCGCCAGCAGCTTGGGTACAGCGGGGGGCAGGGAGCAGTTCTTC
cdr3_aa: CASSLGTAGGREQFF
clone_size: -
v_call: TRBV5-1
d_call: TRBD2
j_call: TRBJ2-1

cdr3_nt: TGTGCCAGCAGCCGACAGGGACGCGACGAGCAGTACTTC
cdr3_aa: CASSRQGRDEQYF
clone_size: -
v_call: TRBV13
d_call: TRBD1
j_call: TRBJ2-7

cdr3_nt: TGTGCCAGCAGTTTCGGTCAGCCCCAGCATTTT
cdr3_aa: CASSFGQPQHF
clone_size: -
v_call: TRBV12-3/TRBV12-4
d_call: -
j_call: TRBJ1-5

cdr3_nt: TGCGCCAGCAGCTTAACACCCACAGGGGGAATCGATGGCTACACCTTC
cdr3_aa: CASSLTPTGGIDGYTF
clone_size: -
v_call: TRBV5-1
d_call: TRBD1
j_call: TRBJ1-2

cdr3_nt: TGTGCCAGCAGCTTAGAGCCAGGGGGCCGAGCTTTCTTT
cdr3_aa: CASSLEPGGRAFF
clone_size: few
v_call: TRBV7-9
d_call: TRBD1
j_call: TRBJ1-1

cdr3_nt: TGCGCCAGCAGCCACCCGGGAGGTTTGAACACTGAAGCTTTCTTT
cdr3_aa: CASSHPGGLNTEAFF
clone_size: once
v_call: TRBV4-1
d_call: -
j_call: TRBJ1-1

cdr3_nt: TGTGCCAGCTCCCTCGACAGAGGTCCCTCACCCCTCCACTTT
cdr3_aa: CASSLDRGPSPLHF
clone_size: -
v_call: TRBV18
d_call: -
j_call: TRBJ1-6

cdr3_nt: TGTGCCAGCAGTTTTGAGTCGGGGGGTTGGGCTGAAGCTTTCTTT
cdr3_aa: CASSFESGGWAEAFF
clone_size: -
v_call: TRBV6-6
d_call: -
j_call: TRBJ1-1

cdr3_nt: TGTGCCAGTAGTCCACAGGGGCTGAACACTGAAGCTTTCTTT
cdr3_aa: CASSPQGLNTEAFF
clone_size: -
v_call: TRBV19
d_call: TRBD1
j_call: TRBJ1-1

cdr3_nt: TGTGCCACCAGTGATCCAACTCCGACGGGCTCCTACAATGAGCAGTTCTTC
cdr3_aa: CATSDPTPTGSYNEQFF
clone_size: -
v_call: TRBV24-1
d_call: -
j_call: TRBJ2-1

cdr3_nt: TGTGCCAGTAGTAAGGGGCGCGGCACTGAAGCTTTCTTT
cdr3_aa: CASSKGRGTEAFF
clone_size: -
v_call: TRBV19
d_call: -
j_call: TRBJ1-1

cdr3_nt: TGTGCCAGCAGCTTGCTTGCGGGGTATAGCAATCAGCCCCAGCATTTT
cdr3_aa: CASSLLAGYSNQPQHF
clone_size: -
v_call: TRBV5-5
d_call: -
j_call: TRBJ1-5

cdr3_nt: TGTGCCAGCTCACCGACAGGGACAGCCCTTCAAGCTTTCTTT
cdr3_aa: CASSPTGTALQAFF
clone_size: -
v_call: TRBV18
d_call: TRBD1
j_call: TRBJ1-1

cdr3_nt: TGTGCCAGTAGTATCAGGGAAGGCTCTGGAAACACCATATATTTT
cdr3_aa: CASSIREGSGNTIYF
clone_size: -
v_call: TRBV19
d_call: -
j_call: TRBJ1-3

cdr3_nt: TGTGCCAGCAGCCATCGGACAGGGGGCAGGGATGAGCAGTTCTTC
cdr3_aa: CASSHRTGGRDEQFF
clone_size: -
v_call: TRBV6-5
d_call: TRBD1
j_call: TRBJ2-1

cdr3_nt: TGTGCCTCTCTACGGGGGTTGATGAACACTGAAGCTTTCTTT
cdr3_aa: CASLRGLMNTEAFF
clone_size: -
v_call: TRBV30
d_call: -
j_call: TRBJ1-1

cdr3_nt: TGTGCCACCAGTGGCCGGGACAGAGGCACCGGGGAGCTGTTTTTT
cdr3_aa: CATSGRDRGTGELFF
clone_size: -
v_call: TRBV24-1
d_call: TRBD1
j_call: TRBJ2-2

cdr3_nt: TGTGCCAGCGCGGACAATTACAATCAGCCCCAGCATTTT
cdr3_aa: CASADNYNQPQHF
clone_size: -
v_call: TRBV6-5
d_call: -
j_call: TRBJ1-5

cdr3_nt: TGTGCCAGCAGCTGCCCCGCAGGGTCTTGTGGGACTGAAGCTTTCTTT
cdr3_aa: CASSCPAGSCGTEAFF
clone_size: -
v_call: TRBV9
d_call: -
j_call: TRBJ1-1

cdr3_nt: TGTTTCGGGTCGTTTGCTAACTATGGCTACACCTTC
cdr3_aa: CFGSFANYGYTF
clone_size: -
v_call: TRBV30
d_call: -
j_call: TRBJ1-2

cdr3_nt: TGTGCCAGCAGCTTAGCGCGGACCGAGGGAGGCTACACCTTC
cdr3_aa: CASSLARTEGGYTF
clone_size: -
v_call: TRBV7-2
d_call: -
j_call: TRBJ1-2

cdr3_nt: TGTGCCAGTAGTATAGATAGTTTGGGGCTAGATCAGCCCCAGCATTTT
cdr3_aa: CASSIDSLGLDQPQHF
clone_size: -
v_call: TRBV19
d_call: -
j_call: TRBJ1-5

cdr3_nt: TGTGCCAGCCGGGTTAGCACCGGGGAGCTGTTTTTT
cdr3_aa: CASRVSTGELFF
clone_size: -
v_call: TRBV6-5
d_call: -
j_call: TRBJ2-2

cdr3_nt: TGTGCCACCAGTGCGGGTGTTGGCTACACCTTC
cdr3_aa: CATSAGVGYTF
clone_size: medium-sized
v_call: TRBV24-1
d_call: -
j_call: TRBJ1-2

cdr3_nt: TGTGCCTGGAGGCGACAGGGGGCGGTTAATTCACCCCTCCACTTT
cdr3_aa: CAWRRQGAVNSPLHF
clone_size: -
v_call: TRBV30
d_call: TRBD1
j_call: TRBJ1-6

cdr3_nt: TGTGCCAGCAGCAAACAAACAGGGGTTGGAAATTCACCCCTCCACTTT
cdr3_aa: CASSKQTGVGNSPLHF
clone_size: many
v_call: TRBV5-6
d_call: TRBD1
j_call: TRBJ1-6

cdr3_nt: TGTGCCACCAGTCGCGCCGGGGGGGGTCGCACTGAAGCTTTCTTT
cdr3_aa: CATSRAGGGRTEAFF
clone_size: -
v_call: TRBV15
d_call: -
j_call: TRBJ1-1

cdr3_nt: TGTGCCAGTAGTGCCGACAGGTCCCCCGATCAGCCCCAGCATTTT
cdr3_aa: CASSADRSPDQPQHF
clone_size: -
v_call: TRBV19
d_call: -
j_call: TRBJ1-5

cdr3_nt: TGTGCCAGCAGCCCCATGACAGGGGGCGGTGGGACCCAGTACTTC
cdr3_aa: CASSPMTGGGGTQYF
clone_size: -
v_call: TRBV11-2
d_call: TRBD1
j_call: TRBJ2-5

cdr3_nt: TGTGCCAGCAGTTTAAGTACAGGGGGAAGGTACACCTTC
cdr3_aa: CASSLSTGGRYTF
clone_size: -
v_call: TRBV12-3/TRBV12-4
d_call: TRBD1
j_call: TRBJ1-2